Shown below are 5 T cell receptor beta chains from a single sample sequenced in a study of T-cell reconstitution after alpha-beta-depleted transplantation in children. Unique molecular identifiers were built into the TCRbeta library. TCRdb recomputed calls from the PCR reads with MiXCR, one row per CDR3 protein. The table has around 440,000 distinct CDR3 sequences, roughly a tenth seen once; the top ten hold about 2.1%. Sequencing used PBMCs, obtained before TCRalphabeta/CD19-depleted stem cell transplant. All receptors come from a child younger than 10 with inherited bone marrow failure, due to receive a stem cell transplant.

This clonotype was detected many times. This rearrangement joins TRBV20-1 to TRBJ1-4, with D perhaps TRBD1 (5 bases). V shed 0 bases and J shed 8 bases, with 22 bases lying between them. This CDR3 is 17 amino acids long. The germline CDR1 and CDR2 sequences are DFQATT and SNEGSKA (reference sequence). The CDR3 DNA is TGCAGTGCTAGAGAAGACGGACGCGCGGCAGGGTTCGAAAAACTGTTTTTT. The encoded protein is CSAREDGRAAGFEKLFF.

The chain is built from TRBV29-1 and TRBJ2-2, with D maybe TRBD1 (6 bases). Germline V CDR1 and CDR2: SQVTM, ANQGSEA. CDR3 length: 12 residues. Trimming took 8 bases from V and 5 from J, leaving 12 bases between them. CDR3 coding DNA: TGCAGCTACAGGGTGGGAACCGGGGAGCTGTTTTTT. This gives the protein CSYRVGTGELFF.

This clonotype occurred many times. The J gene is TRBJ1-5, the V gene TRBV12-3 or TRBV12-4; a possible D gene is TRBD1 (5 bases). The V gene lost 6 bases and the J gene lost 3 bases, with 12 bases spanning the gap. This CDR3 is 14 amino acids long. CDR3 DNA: TGTGCCAGCAGCGATGGGGGACTCAATCAGCCCCAGCATTTT. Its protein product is CASSDGGLNQPQHF.

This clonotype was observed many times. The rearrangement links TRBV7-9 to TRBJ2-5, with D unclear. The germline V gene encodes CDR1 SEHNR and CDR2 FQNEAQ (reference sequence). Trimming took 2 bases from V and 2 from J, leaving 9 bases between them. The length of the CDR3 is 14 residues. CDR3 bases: TGTGCCAGCAGCTTATCGACGGCGCAAGAGACCCAGTACTTC. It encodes CASSLSTAQETQYF.

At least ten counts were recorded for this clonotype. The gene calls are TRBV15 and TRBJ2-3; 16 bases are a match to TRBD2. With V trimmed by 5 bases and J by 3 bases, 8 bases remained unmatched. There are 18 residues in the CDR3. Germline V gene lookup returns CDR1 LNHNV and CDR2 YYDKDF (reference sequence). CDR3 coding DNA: TGTGCCACCAGCGGAGGGACTAGCGGGAGGGCCGTGACAGATACGCAGTATTTT. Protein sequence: CATSGGTSGRAVTDTQYF. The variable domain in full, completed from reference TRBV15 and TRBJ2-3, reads DAMVIQNPRYQVTQFGKPVTLSCSQTLNHNVMYWYQQKSSQAPKLLFHYYDKDFNNEADTPDNFQSRRPNTSFCFLDIRSPGLGDTAMYLCATSGGTSGRAVTDTQYFGPGTRLTVL.